This passage covers 21 T cell receptor beta chains from one sample sequenced in a study of T cells expressing NK-cell markers. TCRdb reprocessed the 5' RACE reads and reports one entry per CDR3 protein, with no DNA. With some 500,000 distinct CDR3 sequences in the sample, the ten largest clones hold around 1.4%. The sequenced material came from blood T cells: a sorted CD56 or NKG2C T cell subset, CD4+ or CD8+ T cells, or bulk PBMC T cells (not recorded which). These receptors all come from a woman aged 50 to 65 in good health.

This CDR3 reads CASSSADTDTQYF. V is TRBV5-1 and J is TRBJ2-3. This CDR3 region has 13 residues. CDR1 is SGHRS, CDR2 YFSETQ, per germline.

The chain joins TRBV6-2 or TRBV6-3 to TRBJ2-4; as DNA is missing, the TRBD1 call by TCRdb cannot be tested. There are 15 residues in the CDR3. Germline V gene sequence: CDR1 MNHEY, CDR2 SVGEGT. The CDR3 region is CASSRLGPAKNIQYF.

The CDR3: CASSSGQGGSQSPLHF. The V gene is TRBV6-6, the J gene TRBJ1-6; TCRdb picks TRBD1, but there is no DNA to check that call. CDR3 length: 16 amino acids. CDR1 is MNHNY and CDR2 is SVGAGI in the germline V gene (reference sequence).

This chain connects TRBV7-8 to TRBJ2-1; with no DNA, the TCRdb D assignment of TRBD2 cannot be verified. Per germline, CDR1 SGHVS and CDR2 FQNEAQ. This CDR3 has 19 amino acids. CDR3 in amino acids: CASSLAGDSLTLTYNEQFF.

The V call is TRBV5-1, the J call TRBJ2-3; TCRdb's assignment of TRBD2 cannot be checked, as there is no DNA. CDR1 is SGHRS and CDR2 is YFSETQ in the germline V gene. The CDR3 loop spans 15 amino acids. The chain's CDR3 is CASSFPGAGTDTQYF.

The rearrangement uses TRBV9 and TRBJ2-1. Germline V gene lookup returns CDR1 SGDLS and CDR2 YYNGEE. The CDR3 has 15 residues. CDR3 protein: CASSVGTSTFNEQFF.

The chain recombines TRBV7-2 with TRBJ2-2; TCRdb picks TRBD2, but there is no DNA to check that call. CDR1 and CDR2 (germline): SGHTA, FQGNSA. CDR3 length: 15 amino acids. The CDR3 sequence: CASSTDPVVLGELFF.

The V call is TRBV2, the J call TRBJ2-1; the D call of TRBD2 rests on TCRdb alone, since no DNA is present to check it. Germline V gives CDR1 SNHLY, CDR2 FYNNEI. The CDR3 runs 14 residues. The CDR3 loop reads CASTAGETYNEQFF.

This chain joins TRBV10-3 and TRBJ2-1. The CDR3 totals 11 residues. Germline V gene sequence: CDR1 ENHRY, CDR2 SYGVKD. This CDR3 reads CAITSNNEQFF.

The chain couples TRBV27 to TRBJ2-3; TCRdb reports TRBD1, a call that lacks DNA to check it against. The CDR3 sequence is 13 residues long. CDR1 and CDR2 (germline): MNHEY, SMNVEV (reference sequence). Here the CDR3 reads CASSQGFSDTQYF.

The chain combines TRBV27 with TRBJ1-5. The CDR3 has 16 amino acids. Germline V gene data show CDR1 as MNHEY and CDR2 as SMNVEV (reference sequence). CDR3 in amino acids: CASSPLRGGGSQPQHF.

The chain employs TRBV7-8 and TRBJ2-1; TCRdb indicates TRBD2, and absent DNA this call remains unverified. In germline, CDR1 is SGHVS, CDR2 FQNEAQ. CDR3 length equals 15 residues. The CDR3: CASSKGGTANNEQFF.

The V and J genes are TRBV20-1 and TRBJ2-2; with no DNA, the TCRdb D assignment of TRBD2 cannot be verified. The CDR3 consists of 13 residues. Per the germline V gene, CDR1 is DFQATT and CDR2 is SNEGSKA (reference sequence). Here the CDR3 reads CSARGQSYGELFF.

Here the CDR3 reads CATTRTGGYDEQFF. The chain has TRBV15 and TRBJ2-1; no DNA is available, so the TRBD1 call from TCRdb remains unchecked. The CDR3 has 14 amino acids. Germline V gene data show CDR1 as LNHNV and CDR2 as YYDKDF (reference sequence).

The rearrangement joins TRBV5-1 to TRBJ1-1; TCRdb's D gene call, TRBD1, goes unchecked for lack of DNA. CDR3 length: 14 amino acids. The V gene's germline CDR1 is SGHRS and CDR2 YFSETQ. The CDR3 loop is CASSDRVGGTEAFF.

CDR3 in amino acids: CASTPPGDLTEAFF. This sequence joins TRBV6-6 and TRBJ1-1; TCRdb names TRBD1, which stays unverified in the absence of DNA. The V gene's germline CDR1 is MNHNY and CDR2 SVGAGI (reference sequence). This CDR3 is built from 14 residues.

V and J are TRBV20-1 and TRBJ2-1. The CDR3 contains 17 residues. The germline V gene encodes CDR1 DFQATT and CDR2 SNEGSKA (reference sequence). CDR3 loop: CSARDRSGGRSYNEQFF.

The CDR3 region is CASRDGSYTQYF. The rearrangement joins TRBV7-2 to TRBJ2-3; TCRdb selects TRBD1, and the lack of DNA leaves this call unchecked. The CDR3 extends over 12 amino acids. Per the germline V gene, CDR1 is SGHTA and CDR2 is FQGNSA.

The chain joins TRBV10-3 to TRBJ2-5; no DNA is available, so the TRBD1 call from TCRdb remains unchecked. Germline V gene lookup returns CDR1 ENHRY and CDR2 SYGVKD. The CDR3 length is 16 residues. The CDR3 reads CAIRPGQEGPQETQYF.

This chain uses TRBV3-1 with TRBJ2-1; TCRdb's D call of TRBD2 is untestable without DNA. CDR3 length: 15 residues. Germline CDR1 is LGHDT and CDR2 is YNNKEL (reference sequence). CDR3 in amino acids: CASSQGLAESNEQFF.

The chain combines TRBV6-1 with TRBJ2-1; TCRdb proposes TRBD1, but this gene call is untestable without DNA. CDR1 and CDR2 (germline): MNHNS, SASEGT. The CDR3 spans 13 residues. CDR3 sequence: CASTPGSFNEQFF.